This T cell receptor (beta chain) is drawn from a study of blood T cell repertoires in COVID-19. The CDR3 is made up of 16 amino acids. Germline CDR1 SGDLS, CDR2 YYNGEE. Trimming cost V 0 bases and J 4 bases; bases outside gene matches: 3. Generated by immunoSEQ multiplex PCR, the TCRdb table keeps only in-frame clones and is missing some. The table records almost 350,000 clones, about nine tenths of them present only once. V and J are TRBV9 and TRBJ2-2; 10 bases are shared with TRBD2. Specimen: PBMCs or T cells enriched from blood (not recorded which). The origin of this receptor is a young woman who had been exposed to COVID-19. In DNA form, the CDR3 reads TGTGCCAGCAGCGTAGCGCCTAGCGGGGGCACCGGGGAGCTGTTTTTT. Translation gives CASSVAPSGGTGELFF.